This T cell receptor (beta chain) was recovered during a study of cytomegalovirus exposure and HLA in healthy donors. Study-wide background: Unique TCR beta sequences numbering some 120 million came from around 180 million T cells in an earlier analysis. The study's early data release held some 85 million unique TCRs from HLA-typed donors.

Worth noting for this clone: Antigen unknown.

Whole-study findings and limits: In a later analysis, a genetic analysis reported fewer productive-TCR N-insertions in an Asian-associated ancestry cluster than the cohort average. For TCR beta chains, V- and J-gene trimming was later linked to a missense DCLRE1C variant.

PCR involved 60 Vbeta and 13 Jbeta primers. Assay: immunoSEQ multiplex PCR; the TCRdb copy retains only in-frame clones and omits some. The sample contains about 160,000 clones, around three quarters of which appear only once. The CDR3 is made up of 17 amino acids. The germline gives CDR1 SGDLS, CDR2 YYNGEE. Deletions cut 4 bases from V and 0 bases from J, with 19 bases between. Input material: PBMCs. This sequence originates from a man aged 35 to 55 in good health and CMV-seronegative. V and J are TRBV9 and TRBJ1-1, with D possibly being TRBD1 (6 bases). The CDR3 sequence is CASSPLGDTFMNTEAFF. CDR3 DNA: TGTGCCAGCAGCCCCCTCGGGGACACCTTCATGAACACTGAAGCTTTCTTT.